Detailed here is one T cell receptor beta chain. V was trimmed by 2 bases and J by 7 bases, leaving 17 bases between them. The CDR3 extends over 15 amino acids. Per the germline V gene, CDR1 is MGHRA and CDR2 is YSYEKL. Some clones are missing from TCRdb's copy, which holds only in-frame ones; the method was immunoSEQ multiplex PCR. Found here are 130,000 to 150,000 clones, approximately 93% of them singletons; the top ten hold around 5.4%. This sample was taken from a study of control samples from healthy donors and cancer patients. Material for sequencing was blood. This receptor was obtained from a man aged 18 to 30 in good health. The J gene is TRBJ1-2, the V gene TRBV4-1; a weak D match, TRBD1 (5 bases). The DNA of the CDR3 is TGCGCCAGCAGCCAAAGTCCCAGGGACGATCGTGGCTACACCTTC. Residues: CASSQSPRDDRGYTF.